This T cell receptor (beta chain) was identified in a study of cytotoxic CD8 clonotypes in ibrutinib-treated CLL (dated by TCRdb to the early 2020s). Study-wide context: The cohort was composed of ten to eleven relapsed/refractory and approximately 16 treatment-naive patients; IGHV unmutated status was identified in roughly 17 patients. Responses were partial in some 24 patients and complete in 2; after median approximately 69 months follow-up, roughly 14 stayed in remission and 12 progressed. Response samples were taken after a median of 12 months on treatment, ranging from about 6 to 36 months. On average, each sample yielded around 250,000 productive templates and about 100,000 productive rearrangements. Of the approximately 86 participants in the trial, about two dozen had longitudinal samples available. Cryopreserved peripheral blood mononuclear cells were obtained prior to treatment, at the time of response, and at either disease progression or sustained remission.

General study outcomes and caveats: Sampling times were not matched between sustained-remission and progressing patients, and lymph node repertoires were not studied. Baseline clonality exceeded that of age-matched healthy donors and correlated strongly with circulating CD8+ T-cell counts. Clonality rose at ibrutinib response, remained stable during sustained remission, and dropped back toward baseline at progression. Public clonotypes were rare and either shrank or stayed stable during treatment, and the rise in clonality at ibrutinib response reflected expansion of private clonotypes.

To note about this clone: The target of this receptor is not known. Within one base of it there is no much larger clone, and no base qualities were kept.

On a MiSeq, deep resolution sequencing aimed for a depth between 1 in 1 million and 1 in 200,000 T cells, with each clonotype covered approximately 9.8x on average. The immunoSEQ hsTCRB Kit was used to generate TCR beta libraries. The paper's data handling went like this. The data were analyzed with ImmunoSEQ Analyzer and ImmunoSEQ Data Assistant, and V, D and J gene assignments followed IMGT definitions. Clonality, which ranges from 0 to 1, was calculated as one minus the normalized Shannon entropy of productive rearrangement frequencies. Only overrepresented clonotypes making up at least 0.05% of each patient's repertoire were included in the public clonotype analysis. About a dozen age-matched healthy donor repertoires from immuneACCESS served as clonality controls. This immuneACCESS table, as held by TCRdb, lists in-frame sequences with V and J called but not all clones. Of the missing ones, under half trace to an unresolved V gene in checked studies; the others have no known cause. The V and J calls and clone size come from that table; D and trimming were worked out from the DNA. This sample holds some 35,000 clones; almost 70% were observed only once. Roughly 26% of the sample belongs to the ten largest clones.

For TCR beta library preparation, roughly 2 micrograms of genomic DNA was extracted from cryopreserved PBMCs. Longitudinal blood samples from CLL patients receiving ibrutinib monotherapy were subjected to high-throughput TCR beta sequencing. The patients were enrolled in a single-center, open-label phase 2 trial of ibrutinib monotherapy. Taken from the germline V gene, the CDR1 and CDR2 loops are SGHRS and YFSETQ. From its cysteine to its phenylalanine, the CDR3 spans 16 amino acids. Of all the DNA, just the CDR3 is kept, 48 bases in frame from base 1. The V and J ends are trimmed by 1 base and 0 bases, leaving 13 bases between them.

The receptor comes from a human donor with chronic lymphocytic leukemia. Material: PBMCs, obtained before ibrutinib treatment. Here the chain combines TRBV5-1 and TRBJ2-5, with TRBD2 perhaps the D gene, on 6 matching bases. The DNA sequence is as follows: TGCGCCAGCAGCTTGTTTTCGGGGGAGTACCAAGAGACCCAGTACTTC. This gives the protein CASSLFSGEYQETQYF. With the portions outside the CDR3 filled from the reference TRBV5-1 and TRBJ2-5 genes, the complete variable region becomes KAGVTQTPRYLIKTRGQQVTLSCSPISGHRSVSWYQQTPGQGLQFLFEYFSETQRNKGNFPGRFSGRQFSNSRSEMNVSTLELGDSALYLCASSLFSGEYQETQYFGPGTRLLVL.